The clone carrying this T cell receptor beta chain appeared a single time. As handled by the study authors: Reference gene primer amplification gave estimated nucleated cell counts. Clones were read by immunoSEQ multiplex PCR, and TCRdb kept only the in-frame ones, dropping some. That table gives V, J and clone size, and the DNA gave D and trimming. Of 250,000 to 350,000 clones in the sample, approximately 89% were seen once. This specimen comes from a study of blood T cell repertoires in COVID-19. For the study at large: Italy, Spain and the United States were the sources of the convalescent and acute COVID-19 samples. In each case, the material was cDNA or gDNA derived from T cells, B-cell-depleted T cells, or PBMCs.

Germline V gene sequence: CDR1 LNHDA, CDR2 SQIVND (reference sequence). The V end lost 4 bases, the J end lost 1 base, and 13 bases lay between the germline ends. The CDR3 has 15 residues. J is TRBJ1-1 and V is TRBV19; no firm D call. The sequence was obtained from a woman aged 30 to 39 who had recovered from COVID-19. The sequenced sample consisted of peripheral blood. The CDR3 loop is CASSKEVWTNTEAFF. As DNA, the CDR3 is TGTGCCAGTAGTAAGGAGGTTTGGACGAACACTGAAGCTTTCTTT.